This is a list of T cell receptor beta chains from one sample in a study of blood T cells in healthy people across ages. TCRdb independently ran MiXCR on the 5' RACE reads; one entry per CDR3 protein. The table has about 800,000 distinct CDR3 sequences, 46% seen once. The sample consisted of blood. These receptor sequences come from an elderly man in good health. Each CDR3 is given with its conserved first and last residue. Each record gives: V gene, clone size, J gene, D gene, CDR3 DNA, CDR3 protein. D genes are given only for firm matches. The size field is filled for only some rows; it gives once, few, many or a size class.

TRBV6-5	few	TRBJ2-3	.	TGTGCCAGCAGCTCCGCCCTGCCTAGCACAGATACGCAGTATTTT	CASSSALPSTDTQYF
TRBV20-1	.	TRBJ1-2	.	TGCAGTGCTATCGGTAACTATGGCTACACCTTC	CSAIGNYGYTF
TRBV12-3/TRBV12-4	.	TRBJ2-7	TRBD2	TGTGCCAGCAGTTTACGTAGCGGGAGGGTCGAGCAGTACTTC	CASSLRSGRVEQYF
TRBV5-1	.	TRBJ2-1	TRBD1	TGCGCCAGCAGCCTGACAGGGGCTTCCTACAATGAGCAGTTCTTC	CASSLTGASYNEQFF
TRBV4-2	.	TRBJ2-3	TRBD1	TGTGCCAGCAGCCAAGACATCGACAGGGGGCTAGATACGCAGTATTTT	CASSQDIDRGLDTQYF
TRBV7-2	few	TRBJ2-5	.	TGTGCCAGCAGCTTAGCGGAGGGACAGCCCTCAGTTAAAGAGACCCAGTACTTC	CASSLAEGQPSVKETQYF
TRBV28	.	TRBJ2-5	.	TGTGCCAGCAGTTCCCCCGGACGGCCTCTCGAAGAGACCCAGTACTTC	CASSSPGRPLEETQYF
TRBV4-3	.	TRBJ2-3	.	TGCGCCAGCAGCCCAGGAGCGTCGGATACGCAGTATTTT	CASSPGASDTQYF
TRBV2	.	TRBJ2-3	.	TGTGCCAGCAGGAAGACTAATCTAGGGCCGAATACGCAGTATTTT	CASRKTNLGPNTQYF
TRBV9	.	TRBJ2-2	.	TGTGCCAGCAGCGCCAGGGCAGACACGACCGGGGAGCTGTTTTTT	CASSARADTTGELFF
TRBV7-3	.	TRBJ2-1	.	TGTGCCAGCAGCTTAGGGGCTGCTGGACGCTCCTACAATGAGCAGTTCTTC	CASSLGAAGRSYNEQFF
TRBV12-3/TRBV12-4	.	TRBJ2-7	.	TGTGCCAGCAACCCGGGACATTCCTACGAGCAGTACTTC	CASNPGHSYEQYF
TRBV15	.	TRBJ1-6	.	TGTGCCTGCGCAGGGGCCTATAATTCACCCCTCCACTTT	CACAGAYNSPLHF
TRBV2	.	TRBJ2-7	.	TGTGCCAGCAGTATGGACAGCTACGAGCAGTACTTC	CASSMDSYEQYF
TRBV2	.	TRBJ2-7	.	TGTGCCAGCAGCGGGGATGTCGGCGAGCAGTACTTC	CASSGDVGEQYF